The 24 T cell receptor beta chains below all came from one sample that was sequenced in a study of blood T cell repertoires in COVID-19. The assay was immunoSEQ multiplex PCR, and TCRdb's table has in-frame clones only and misses some. The sample lists some 220,000 clones, 75% to 85% occurring once. The sample consisted of peripheral blood. These receptors were collected from an older woman with COVID-19, enrolled during active disease.

The rearrangement links TRBV6-2 or TRBV6-3 to TRBJ2-6; 7 nucleotides line up with TRBD1. V lost 6 bases, J lost 0 bases, and 8 bases stayed unmatched. Germline CDR1 and CDR2: MNHEY and SVGEGT. This CDR3 has 17 amino acids. The CDR3 sequence is CASSSWTGVSGANVLTF. CDR3 nucleotide sequence: TGTGCCAGCAGCTCTTGGACAGGCGTCTCTGGGGCCAACGTCCTGACTTTC.

This clone occurred once. This chain joins TRBV4-3 and TRBJ1-3; 8 bases are shared with TRBD1. The ends lost 4 bases at V and 2 bases at J; junction bases unmatched: 4. Germline loops: CDR1 LGHNA, CDR2 YSLEER. This CDR3 has 15 residues. DNA for the CDR3: TGCGCCAGCAGCCTGACAGGGGCGCCTGGAAACACCATATATTTT. It translates to CASSLTGAPGNTIYF.

The chain uses TRBV6-5 and TRBJ2-7, with TRBD2 identical over 9 bases. Looked up from germline, CDR1 is MNHEY and CDR2 is SVGAGI. Trimming took 4 bases from V and 0 from J; bases not matched to a gene: 4. The CDR3 length is 15 residues. CDR3 DNA: TGTGCCAGCAGTTCAACAGCGGGGGGCTCCTACGAGCAGTACTTC. Translation gives CASSSTAGGSYEQYF.

This rearrangement joins TRBV19 to TRBJ1-1; 7 nucleotides match TRBD1. Trimming took 6 bases from V and 8 from J; bases not matched to a gene: 6. The CDR3 spans 12 residues. The V gene's germline CDR1 is LNHDA and CDR2 SQIVND (reference sequence). The CDR3 coding sequence is TGTGCCAGTAGCGACAGGGCTTACGAAGCTTTCTTT. This sequence encodes CASSDRAYEAFF.

The chain recombines TRBV30 with TRBJ2-3; the D gene is possibly TRBD2 (6 bases). The germline V gene encodes CDR1 GTSNPN and CDR2 SVGIG (reference sequence). The length of the CDR3 is 16 residues. Trimming removed 2 bases at V and 3 bases at J, with 18 bases between. The CDR3 is CAWSRDGRRMTDTQYF. CDR3 in DNA: TGTGCCTGGAGTCGGGACGGGAGAAGGATGACAGATACGCAGTATTTT.

This chain links TRBV2 with TRBJ1-5; no firm D call. Germline loops: CDR1 SNHLY, CDR2 FYNNEI. This CDR3 contains 13 residues. The germline V and J ends were trimmed by 4 bases and 9 bases, with 13 bases remaining between them. CDR3 loop: CASSGSPAGPQHF. The CDR3 DNA follows: TGTGCCAGCAGTGGTTCGCCAGCGGGGCCCCAGCATTTT.

This clone turned up a few times. The CDR3 loop is CASSQDLQGDEQYF. The CDR3 nucleotides read TGTGCCAGCAGCCAAGATTTACAGGGGGACGAGCAGTACTTC. The chain combines TRBV4-2 with TRBJ2-7, with 8 bases identical to TRBD1. This CDR3 contains 14 residues. Unmatched junction bases numbered 3, after V lost 0 bases and J lost 5 bases. From germline, CDR1 is LGHNA and CDR2 YNFKEQ.

The V gene is TRBV19, the J gene TRBJ1-4; 8 positions match TRBD1. CDR1 and CDR2 from the germline V gene are LNHDA and SQIVND (reference sequence). CDR3 length: 14 residues. The J segment lost 2 bases and the V segment lost 7 bases, leaving 3 bases of the junction unmatched. The CDR3: CASNRQGTNEKLFF. The DNA for the CDR3 is TGTGCCAGTAATCGACAGGGGACTAATGAAAAACTGTTTTTT.

As to this clone: The same CDR3 is also encoded by other DNA sequences in this sample. This sequence joins TRBV29-1 and TRBJ2-5, with 10 nucleotides matching TRBD2. The CDR3 is 13 amino acids. V trimming: 6 bases; J trimming: 2 bases; junction bases outside the gene matches: 3. CDR1 SQVTM and CDR2 ANQGSEA come from the germline V gene. CDR3 DNA sequence: TGCAGCGTAAGGACTAGCGGACAAGAGACCCAGTACTTC. It yields the protein CSVRTSGQETQYF.

V gene TRBV4-2 combines with J gene TRBJ2-3, with TRBD2 as a possible D gene (6 bases). Trimming shortened V by 1 base and J by 5 bases, and 16 bases separated the two germline ends. The CDR3 loop spans 16 amino acids. Germline CDR1 and CDR2: LGHNA and YNFKEQ. In DNA, the CDR3 is TGTGCCAGCAGCCAAGCGGGAGTAATACTTAAAGATACGCAGTATTTT. It encodes CASSQAGVILKDTQYF.

The J gene is TRBJ2-2, the V gene TRBV11-1; TRBD2 is a possible D gene (5 bases). CDR1 SGHAT and CDR2 FQDESV come from the germline V gene (reference sequence). This CDR3 comprises 15 residues. V was trimmed by 1 base and J by 0 bases, leaving 6 bases between them. This chain's CDR3 is CASSLDSANTGELFF. DNA of the CDR3: TGTGCCAGCAGCTTAGATAGCGCGAACACCGGGGAGCTGTTTTTT.

This clone was detected a few times. The chain combines TRBV28 with TRBJ1-4, with a possible D match to TRBD1 (6 bases). From germline, CDR1 is MDHEN and CDR2 SYDVKM. V was pared by 3 bases and J by 8 bases, with 16 bases between. The CDR3 loop spans 15 amino acids. The CDR3 DNA follows: TGTGCCAGCAGTTTCCCCACAGGGACGAAGGAAAAACTGTTTTTT. It yields the protein CASSFPTGTKEKLFF.

The chain carries TRBV7-2 and TRBJ1-2; D not certain. Germline V gene lookup returns CDR1 SGHTA and CDR2 FQGNSA. The CDR3 covers 13 residues. Deletions cut 1 base from V and 8 bases from J, with 11 bases between. The CDR3 nucleotides read TGTGCCAGCAGCTTAGGGGCCCAGGAAGGCTACACCTTC. It specifies CASSLGAQEGYTF.

The chain carries TRBV27 and TRBJ1-1; D possibly corresponds to TRBD1 (5 bases). Germline V CDR1 and CDR2: MNHEY, SMNVEV (reference sequence). Trimming cost V 6 bases and J 1 base, with 12 bases left between them. The CDR3 totals 14 residues. CDR3 DNA: TGTGCCAGCAGGGGGGGGTTTGGGAACACTGAAGCTTTCTTT. Protein sequence: CASRGGFGNTEAFF.

The CDR3 here is CASRGQIGNTIYF. In DNA, the CDR3 is TGTGCCAGCAGGGGACAGATTGGAAACACCATATATTTT. The chain is built from TRBV6-6 and TRBJ1-3; 7 bases map to TRBD1. The V and J ends lost 6 bases and 3 bases, in that order; junction bases with no gene match: 2. The CDR3 loop spans 13 amino acids. The V gene's germline CDR1 is MNHNY and CDR2 SVGAGI (reference sequence).

The chain employs TRBV19 and TRBJ2-1, with TRBD2 identical over 9 bases. Trimming removed 4 bases from V and 10 bases from J; junction bases left unmatched: 11. The CDR3 has 15 amino acids. Germline CDR1 and CDR2: LNHDA and SQIVND (reference sequence). The CDR3 region has the DNA TGTGCCAGTAGTAGGAGGACTAGCGCCTGGGGAGAGCAGTTCTTC. This sequence encodes CASSRRTSAWGEQFF.

The CDR3 DNA is TGCGCCAGCAGCCTCCTCGGGAGGCAGCATGGCTACACCTTC. Encoded protein: CASSLLGRQHGYTF. This chain joins TRBV4-3 and TRBJ1-2; D unclear. Deletions cut 4 bases from V and 6 bases from J, with 15 bases between. The germline CDR1 and CDR2 sequences are LGHNA and YSLEER. There are 14 residues in the CDR3.

This clone was detected a few times. This chain uses TRBV10-2 with TRBJ1-5; possible D gene TRBD1, 6 bases. This CDR3 is built from 14 residues. Trimming stripped 3 bases from V and 6 bases from J, with 12 bases between. CDR1 WSHSY and CDR2 SAAADI come from the germline V gene. The DNA for the CDR3 is TGCGCCAGCAGTGACAGGGGCGGGAGTCAGCCCCAGCATTTT. As protein: CASSDRGGSQPQHF.

The chain recombines TRBV30 with TRBJ2-1, with 7 bases aligning to TRBD2. V lost 2 bases and J lost 6; bases outside the gene matches: 4. Germline V gene data show CDR1 as GTSNPN and CDR2 as SVGIG (reference sequence). This CDR3 has 13 amino acids. CDR3 residues: CAWSNPGGNEQFF. CDR3 DNA sequence: TGTGCCTGGAGTAATCCGGGAGGCAATGAGCAGTTCTTC.

The chain uses TRBV19 and TRBJ2-3; 8 bases align to TRBD2. Germline values: CDR1 LNHDA, CDR2 SQIVND (reference sequence). The CDR3 is 14 amino acids. J was trimmed by 2 bases and V by 6 bases; bases with no gene match: 4. Written as DNA, the CDR3 is TGTGCCAGTAGGGGACTAGGTCCCACAGATACGCAGTATTTT. Its translation is CASRGLGPTDTQYF. Using reference TRBV19 and TRBJ2-3 for the parts outside the CDR3, the full variable domain is DGGITQSPKYLFRKEGQNVTLSCEQNLNHDAMYWYRQDPGQGLRLIYYSQIVNDFQKGDIAEGYSVSREKKESFPLTVTSAQKNPTAFYLCASRGLGPTDTQYFGPGTRLTVL.

This clone was counted a few times. The rearrangement uses TRBV28 and TRBJ1-2, with 8 bases fitting TRBD1. With V trimmed by 6 bases and J by 7 bases, 4 bases remained unmatched. This CDR3 has 12 amino acids. Germline CDR1 MDHEN, CDR2 SYDVKM. CDR3 region: CASRAQGAGYTF. DNA for the CDR3: TGTGCCAGCAGAGCCCAGGGGGCTGGCTACACCTTC.

The J gene is TRBJ1-1, the V gene TRBV7-9, with a tentative D call TRBD1 (5 bases). CDR3 length equals 15 residues. V was cut by 5 bases and J by 0 bases, with 13 bases left in between. Germline CDR1 is SEHNR and CDR2 is FQNEAQ (reference sequence). This CDR3 reads CASSPRQGMNTEAFF. The CDR3, as DNA: TGTGCCAGCAGCCCGCGGCAGGGCATGAACACTGAAGCTTTCTTT.

The chain recombines TRBV2 with TRBJ1-5; 9 positions match TRBD1. This CDR3 comprises 16 residues. V was clipped by 6 bases and J by 0 bases; unmatched bases: 6. Germline V lookup: CDR1 SNHLY, CDR2 FYNNEI. In DNA, the CDR3 is TGTGCCAGCAGGCGACAGGGGGGGAATAGCAATCAGCCCCAGCATTTT. Translated, it gives CASRRQGGNSNQPQHF.

The gene calls are TRBV7-2 and TRBJ2-5; D is uncertain. CDR1 and CDR2 from the germline V gene are SGHTA and FQGNSA. V was clipped by 5 bases and J by 3 bases, with 10 bases between them. The CDR3 contains 13 residues. The CDR3 reads CASSPLVKETQYF. CDR3 DNA sequence: TGTGCCAGCAGCCCCCTAGTAAAAGAGACCCAGTACTTC.